This T cell receptor (beta chain) was sequenced for a study of tumor-infiltrating lymphocytes in primary liver carcinoma. Looking at the study overall: Resection treated the patients' primary liver carcinoma. In every tissue type, samples returned a similar yield of roughly 3.5 to 8 million productive TCRbeta reads.

Blood RNA was derived from unsorted whole blood, and germline DNA was extracted too. As to this clonotype: An end of the junction differs from the germline gene, which may be a read error.

This CDR3 is built from 12 residues. Making TCR beta cDNA involved roughly 500 ng total RNA and a constant-region primer. Three rounds of nested multiplex PCR with slightly modified ARM-PCR produced TCR beta libraries. Running around 9 cycles apiece, the first two PCR rounds relied on TRBV1-TRBV30 forward primers together with a C-beta reverse primer. MiXCR was run by TCRdb on the multiplex PCR reads, yielding one entry per CDR3 protein. This table has some 320,000 distinct CDR3 sequences, approximately 65% appearing once. The sequenced material came from peripheral blood. The clonotype was recovered from a man in his forties with primary liver carcinoma and hepatitis B virus infection. The chain has TRBV12-3 or TRBV12-4 and TRBJ2-5; D is undetermined. CDR3 in DNA: TGTGCCAGCAGTTTCGGTCAAGATACCCAGTACTTC. It specifies CASSFGQDTQYF.